The following is a TCR beta chain sequence with its context. CDR1 SQVTM and CDR2 ANQGSEA come from the germline V gene. After removal of 2 bases from V and 6 bases from J, the junction contained 4 bases not matched to a gene. This CDR3 is built from 13 residues. The data originate from a study of blood T cell repertoires in COVID-19. Cohorts were based on clinical histories the participants reported. How the authors handled the data: Reference gene primer amplification gave estimated nucleated cell counts. Sequencing was performed with immunoSEQ multiplex PCR; in TCRdb, only in-frame clones are kept and a portion is missing. V and J calls and clone size are given by that table; D and trimming were obtained from the DNA. Of 250,000 or so clones in the sample, 80% to 90% were seen once.

Source material: PBMCs or T cells enriched from blood (not recorded which). The clonotype comes from a woman in her 40s who had been exposed to COVID-19. V gene TRBV29-1 combines with J gene TRBJ1-1; 9 positions agree with TRBD1. The CDR3 DNA reads as TGCAGCGTTGAAAAACAGGGGGCCGCTGAAGCTTTCTTT. Its protein is CSVEKQGAAEAFF.